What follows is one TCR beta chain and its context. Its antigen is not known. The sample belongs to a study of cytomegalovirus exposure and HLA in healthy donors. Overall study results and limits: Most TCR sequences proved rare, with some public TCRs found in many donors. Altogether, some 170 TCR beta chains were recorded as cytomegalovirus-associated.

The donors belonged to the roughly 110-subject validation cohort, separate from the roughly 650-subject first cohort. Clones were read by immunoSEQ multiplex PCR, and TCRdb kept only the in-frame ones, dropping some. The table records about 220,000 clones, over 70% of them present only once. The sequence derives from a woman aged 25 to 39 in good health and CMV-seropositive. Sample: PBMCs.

The CDR3 bases are TGCGCCAGCTCCCCACAAAGGGGCTATGGCTACACCTTC. It encodes CASSPQRGYGYTF. This chain links TRBV10-1 with TRBJ1-2; a possible D gene is TRBD1 (5 bases). Germline values: CDR1 WNHNN, CDR2 SYGVQD (reference sequence). V shed 8 bases and J shed 4 bases, with 14 bases lying between them. The CDR3 totals 13 residues.